This TCR beta chain was identified in a study of control samples from healthy donors and cancer patients. The CDR3 totals 15 residues. V lost 5 bases and J lost 0, with 10 bases in between. Germline V gene sequence: CDR1 MNHEY, CDR2 SVGAGI. This clone was seen only once. Produced via immunoSEQ multiplex PCR; TCRdb's table is partial and in-frame only. The top ten hold 25% to 40% of the sample, which has fewer than 20,000 clones, about 89% seen once. This receptor was taken from a man in his 60s with head and neck cancer. Material for sequencing was PBMCs. V usage is TRBV6-5 and J usage is TRBJ2-2; tentatively, D is TRBD1 (7 bases). The CDR3 here is CASSQGGANTGELFF. Written as DNA, the CDR3 is TGTGCCAGCAGTCAGGGGGGCGCGAACACCGGGGAGCTGTTTTTT.